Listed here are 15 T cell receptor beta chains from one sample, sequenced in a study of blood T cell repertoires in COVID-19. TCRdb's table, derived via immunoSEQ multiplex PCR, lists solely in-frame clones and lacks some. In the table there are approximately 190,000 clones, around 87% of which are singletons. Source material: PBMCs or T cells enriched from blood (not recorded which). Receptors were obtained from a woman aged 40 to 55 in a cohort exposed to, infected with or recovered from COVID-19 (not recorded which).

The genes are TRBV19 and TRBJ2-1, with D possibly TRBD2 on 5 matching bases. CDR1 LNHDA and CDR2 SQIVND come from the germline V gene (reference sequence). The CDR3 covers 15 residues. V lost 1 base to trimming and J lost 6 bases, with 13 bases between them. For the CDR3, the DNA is TGTGCCAGTAGTATAGCCGCTCGCGGGCTCAATGAGCAGTTCTTC. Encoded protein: CASSIAARGLNEQFF.

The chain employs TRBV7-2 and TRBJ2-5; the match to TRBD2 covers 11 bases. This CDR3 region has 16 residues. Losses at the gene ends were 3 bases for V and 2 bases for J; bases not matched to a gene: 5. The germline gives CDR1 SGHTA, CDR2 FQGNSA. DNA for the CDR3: TGTGCCAGCAGCTTTGCGGGACTAGCGGCACAAGAGACCCAGTACTTC. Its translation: CASSFAGLAAQETQYF.

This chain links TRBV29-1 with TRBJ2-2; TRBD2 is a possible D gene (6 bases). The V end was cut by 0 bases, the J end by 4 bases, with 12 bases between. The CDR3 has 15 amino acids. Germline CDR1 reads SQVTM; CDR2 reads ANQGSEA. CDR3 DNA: TGCAGCGTTGAAGATTACCAGGAGGGCACCGGGGAGCTGTTTTTT. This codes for CSVEDYQEGTGELFF.

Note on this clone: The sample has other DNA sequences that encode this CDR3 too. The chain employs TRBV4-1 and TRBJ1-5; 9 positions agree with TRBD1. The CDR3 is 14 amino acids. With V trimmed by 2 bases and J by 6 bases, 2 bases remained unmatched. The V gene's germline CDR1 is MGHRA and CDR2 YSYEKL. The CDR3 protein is CASSQPGQGQPQHF. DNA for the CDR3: TGCGCCAGCAGCCAACCGGGACAGGGTCAGCCCCAGCATTTT.

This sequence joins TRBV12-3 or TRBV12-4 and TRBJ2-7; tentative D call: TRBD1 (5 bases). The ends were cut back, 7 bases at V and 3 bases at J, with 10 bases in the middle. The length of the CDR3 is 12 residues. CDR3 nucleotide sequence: TGTGCCAGCAACGCTAGGGGCTACGAGCAGTACTTC. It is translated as CASNARGYEQYF.

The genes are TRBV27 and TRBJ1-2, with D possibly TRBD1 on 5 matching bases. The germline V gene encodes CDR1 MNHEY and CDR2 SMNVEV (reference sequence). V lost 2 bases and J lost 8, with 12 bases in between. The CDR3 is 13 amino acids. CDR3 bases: TGTGCCAGCAGTTTAGGGGCTCGGGCAGGCTACACCTTC. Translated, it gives CASSLGARAGYTF.

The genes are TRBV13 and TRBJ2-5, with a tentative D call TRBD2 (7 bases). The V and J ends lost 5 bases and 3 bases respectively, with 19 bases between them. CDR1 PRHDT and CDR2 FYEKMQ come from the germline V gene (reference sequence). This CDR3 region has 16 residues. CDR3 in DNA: TGTGCCAGCAGCCCCGTGGGGGGGCGGTCTAAAGAGACCCAGTACTTC. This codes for CASSPVGGRSKETQYF.

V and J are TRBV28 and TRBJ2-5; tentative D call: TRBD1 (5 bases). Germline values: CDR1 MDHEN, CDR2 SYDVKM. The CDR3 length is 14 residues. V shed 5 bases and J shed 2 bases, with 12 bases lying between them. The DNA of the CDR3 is TGTGCCAGCAGTCCTCGACAGTATCAAGAGACCCAGTACTTC. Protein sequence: CASSPRQYQETQYF.

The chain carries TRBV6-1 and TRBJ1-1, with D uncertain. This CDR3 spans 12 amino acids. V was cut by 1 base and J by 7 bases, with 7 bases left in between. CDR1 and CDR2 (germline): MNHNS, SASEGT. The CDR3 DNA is TGTGCCAGCAGTGAAGAATCGGGTGAAGCTTTCTTT. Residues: CASSEESGEAFF.

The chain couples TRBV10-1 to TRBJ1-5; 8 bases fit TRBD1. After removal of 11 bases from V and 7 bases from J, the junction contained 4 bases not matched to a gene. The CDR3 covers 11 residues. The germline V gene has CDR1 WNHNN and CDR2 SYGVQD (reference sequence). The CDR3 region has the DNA TGCGCCGGATACAGGGGGCAGCCCCAGCATTTT. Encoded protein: CAGYRGQPQHF.

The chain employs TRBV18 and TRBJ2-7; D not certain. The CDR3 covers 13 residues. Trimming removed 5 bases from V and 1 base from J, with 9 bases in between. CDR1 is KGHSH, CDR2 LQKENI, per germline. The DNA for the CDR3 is TGTGCCAGCTCAATCGACACTTCCTACGAGCAGTACTTC. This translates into CASSIDTSYEQYF.

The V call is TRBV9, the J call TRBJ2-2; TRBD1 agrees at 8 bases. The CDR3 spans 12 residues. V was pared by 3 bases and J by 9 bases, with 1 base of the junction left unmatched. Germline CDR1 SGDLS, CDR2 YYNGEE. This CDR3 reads CASSAGGRELFF. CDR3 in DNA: TGTGCCAGCAGCGCAGGGGGCAGGGAGCTGTTTTTT.

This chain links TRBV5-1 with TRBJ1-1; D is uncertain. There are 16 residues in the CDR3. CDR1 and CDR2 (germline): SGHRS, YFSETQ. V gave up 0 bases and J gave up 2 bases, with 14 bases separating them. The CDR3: CASSLVSGEVNTEAFF. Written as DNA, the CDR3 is TGCGCCAGCAGCTTGGTTAGCGGGGAGGTAAACACTGAAGCTTTCTTT. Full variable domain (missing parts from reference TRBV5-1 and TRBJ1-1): KAGVTQTPRYLIKTRGQQVTLSCSPISGHRSVSWYQQTPGQGLQFLFEYFSETQRNKGNFPGRFSGRQFSNSRSEMNVSTLELGDSALYLCASSLVSGEVNTEAFFGQGTRLTVV.

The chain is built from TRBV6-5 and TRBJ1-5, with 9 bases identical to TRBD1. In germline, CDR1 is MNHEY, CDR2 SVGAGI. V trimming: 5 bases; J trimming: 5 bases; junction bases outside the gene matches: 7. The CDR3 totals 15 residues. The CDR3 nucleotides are TGTGCCAGCAGTCGGGACAGGGACGGGGATCAGCCCCAGCATTTT. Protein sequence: CASSRDRDGDQPQHF.

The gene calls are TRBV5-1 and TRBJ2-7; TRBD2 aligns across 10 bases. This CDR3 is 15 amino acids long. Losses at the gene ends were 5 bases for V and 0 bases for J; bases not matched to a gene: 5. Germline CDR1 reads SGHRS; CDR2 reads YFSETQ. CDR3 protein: CASSLTSGASYEQYF. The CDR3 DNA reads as TGCGCCAGCAGTTTAACTAGCGGGGCCTCCTACGAGCAGTACTTC.